This T cell receptor (beta chain) was retrieved from a study of tissue T cells after allogeneic stem cell transplantation. This clone occurred a few times. Genes and germline come from the mouse. The CDR3 is cut off 1 residue early in the read; its end comes from the germline J gene. Generated by immunoSEQ multiplex PCR, the TCRdb table keeps only in-frame clones and is missing some. The data contain 2,100 or so clones, approximately 45% of them singletons. J lost 0 bases, V lost 0 bases, and 0 bases had no gene match. Germline V gives CDR1 SGHLS, CDR2 HYDKME. This CDR3 comprises 15 residues. Time point given: mouse harvest day 14 after allogeneic transplant. Mouse grafts combined 10^7 T-cell-depleted bone marrow cells with 10^6 splenic CD5+ T cells. Mice had MHC-mismatched B6 into BALB/c GVHD, sampled day 7 or 14.

J is TRBJ2-7 and V is TRBV12-2, with 11 positions matching TRBD2. Sequencing was carried out using lymph node tissue. This TCR derives from a female BALB/c mouse given C57BL/6 T cells with graft-versus-host disease after an allogeneic hematopoietic cell transplant. CDR3 sequence: CASSLDWGGSYEQYF. CDR3 DNA, as far as it was read: TGTGCCAGCTCTCTCGACTGGGGGGGCTCCTATGAACAGTAC. Looking up the rest from reference TRBV12-2 and TRBJ2-7 gives the full variable domain: NSGVVQSPRYIIKGKGERSILKCIPISGHLSVAWYQQTQGQELKFFIQHYDKMERDKGNLPSRFSVQQFDDYHSEMNMSALELEDSAVYFCASSLDWGGSYEQYFGPGTRLTVL.